The sequence of this T cell receptor beta chain was determined in a study of cytomegalovirus exposure and HLA in healthy donors. Looking at the study overall: In terms of ancestry, the Caucasian-associated cluster contained roughly 81% of the 398 genotyped donors.

Broader study findings: TCR beta chains associated with HLA were, in a later analysis, more clonally expanded than equally common others. Presence/absence analyses supposed approximately even sequencing depth among donors.

PCR involved 60 Vbeta and 13 Jbeta primers. The protocol was immunoSEQ multiplex PCR, while the TCRdb copy is restricted to in-frame clones and leaves out a portion. This sample yields approximately 85,000 clones, of which roughly 60% are seen a single time; 4.5% to 5.5% belongs to the top ten. The CDR3 sequence is 11 residues long. Germline-derived CDR1 and CDR2 are MNHEY and SVGAGI. Trimming removed 7 bases at V and 4 bases at J, with 5 bases between. With respect to this clone: Its target is not known.

The rearrangement uses TRBV6-5 and TRBJ1-3; no clear D gene. This TCR was sampled from a woman aged 25 to 39 in good health and CMV-seropositive. Sequencing was performed on PBMCs. CDR3 nucleotides: TGTGCCAGCACCCTGGGAAACACCATATATTTT. Translating gives CASTLGNTIYF.